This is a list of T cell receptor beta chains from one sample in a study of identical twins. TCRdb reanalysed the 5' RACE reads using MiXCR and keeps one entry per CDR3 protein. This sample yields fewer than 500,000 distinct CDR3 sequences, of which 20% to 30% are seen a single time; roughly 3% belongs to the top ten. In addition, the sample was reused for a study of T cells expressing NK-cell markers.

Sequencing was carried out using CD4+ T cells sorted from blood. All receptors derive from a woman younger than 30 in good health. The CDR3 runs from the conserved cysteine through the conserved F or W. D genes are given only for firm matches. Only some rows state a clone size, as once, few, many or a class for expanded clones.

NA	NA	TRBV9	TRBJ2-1	TGTGCCAGCAGCGTAGTAGCGGACTCCTACAATGAGCAGTTCTTC	CASSVVADSYNEQFF
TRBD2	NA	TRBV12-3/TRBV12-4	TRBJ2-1	TGTGCCAGCAGATCTAGCGGGGGAAGCTCCTACAATGAGCAGTTCTTC	CASRSSGGSSYNEQFF
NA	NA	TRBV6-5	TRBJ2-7	TGTGCCAGCAGTTACTCGACCGGGGGCTCCTACGAGCAGTACTTC	CASSYSTGGSYEQYF
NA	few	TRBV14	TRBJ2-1	TGTGCCAGCAGCCAAGTCCAGTACGGTGAGCAGTTCTTC	CASSQVQYGEQFF
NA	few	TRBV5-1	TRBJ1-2	TGCGCCAGCAGCACGACAGTAGATGGCTACACCTTC	CASSTTVDGYTF
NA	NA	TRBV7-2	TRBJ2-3	TGTGCCAGCAGCCGTGCCCTGAGCACAGATACGCAGTATTTT	CASSRALSTDTQYF
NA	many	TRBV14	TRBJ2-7	TGTGCCAGCAGCGGGGGAGTCTACGAGCAGTACTTC	CASSGGVYEQYF
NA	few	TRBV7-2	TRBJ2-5	TGTGCCAGCAGCTTCTACAGGGAGGAGACCCAGTACTTC	CASSFYREETQYF
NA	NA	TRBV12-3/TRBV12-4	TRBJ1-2	TGTGCCAGCAGTTTAGGGGACGGATCTGGCTACACCTTC	CASSLGDGSGYTF
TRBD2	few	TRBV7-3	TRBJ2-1	TGTGCCAGCAGCTTATCGACTAGCCTGAGCAATGAGCAGTTCTTC	CASSLSTSLSNEQFF
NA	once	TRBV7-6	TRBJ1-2	TGTGCCAGCAGGCCGTTGGTAGCGCGGGGTGGAGGGGGCTACACCTTC	CASRPLVARGGGGYTF
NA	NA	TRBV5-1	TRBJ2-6	TGCGCCAGCAGCCCACGCTCCCCCTCGTCTGGGGCCAACGTCCTGACTTTC	CASSPRSPSSGANVLTF
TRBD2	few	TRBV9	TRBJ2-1	TGTGCCAGCAGCCGACCCCAGACGGGGGGGAGCAATGAGCAGTTCTTC	CASSRPQTGGSNEQFF
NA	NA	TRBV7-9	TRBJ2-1	TGTGCCAGCAAGGACGAGCAGTTCTTC	CASKDEQFF
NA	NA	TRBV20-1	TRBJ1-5	TGCAGTGCTAACTCGGCAGAACTTAGCAATCAGCCCCAGCATTTT	CSANSAELSNQPQHF
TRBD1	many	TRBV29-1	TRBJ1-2	TGCAGCGTTTCTGAGGGGGCGGTTAACTATGGCTACACCTTC	CSVSEGAVNYGYTF
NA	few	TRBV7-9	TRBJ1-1	TGTGCCAGCAGCTTAGACAGGGTCGGGAACACTGAAGCTTTCTTT	CASSLDRVGNTEAFF
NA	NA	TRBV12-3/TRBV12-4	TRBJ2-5	TGTGCCAGCAGGGCCCCAGGGGGAGGGATAAAGACCCAGTACTTC	CASRAPGGGIKTQYF
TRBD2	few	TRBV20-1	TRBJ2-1	TGCAGTGCCATCACCCCCGACGGGCGGGGGGGAAGGGAGCAGTTCTTC	CSAITPDGRGGREQFF
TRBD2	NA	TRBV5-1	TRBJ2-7	TGCGCCAGCAGCTTAGCGGGGATCGGGAGGGACGAGCAGTACTTC	CASSLAGIGRDEQYF
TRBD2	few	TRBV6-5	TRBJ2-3	TGTGCCAGCAGTTACTATCCTAGCGGGAGAGATACGCAGTATTTT	CASSYYPSGRDTQYF
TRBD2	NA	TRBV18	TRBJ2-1	TGTGCCAGCTCACCGGGGACTAGCTCTCCTCAGTTCTTC	CASSPGTSSPQFF
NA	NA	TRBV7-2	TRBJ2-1	TGTGCCAGCAGCTCACCCCGAACCGGTAATGAGCAGTTCTTC	CASSSPRTGNEQFF
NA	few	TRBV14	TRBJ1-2	TGTGCCAGCAGCCAAGATTGGGGGACCTATGGCTACACCTTC	CASSQDWGTYGYTF
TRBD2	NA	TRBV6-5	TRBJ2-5	TGTGCCAGCAGTTACTTGGGACTAGCGGGAGGGCCGGAGACCCAGTACTTC	CASSYLGLAGGPETQYF
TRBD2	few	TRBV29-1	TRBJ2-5	TGCAGCGTTGAAATCGGGGGGGCGGAGACCCAGTACTTC	CSVEIGGAETQYF
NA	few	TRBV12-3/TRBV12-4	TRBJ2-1	TGTGCCAGCAGTTTTACGGCCCAGGGGTCATCCTACAATGAGCAGTTCTTC	CASSFTAQGSSYNEQFF
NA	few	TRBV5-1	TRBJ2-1	TGCGCCAGCAGCTTACAAGTCTACCAACAAAGCTCCTACAATGAGCAGTTCTTC	CASSLQVYQQSSYNEQFF
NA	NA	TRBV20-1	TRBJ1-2	TGCAGTGCTCGGTCCGGAGGTTATGGCTACACCTTC	CSARSGGYGYTF
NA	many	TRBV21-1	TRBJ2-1	TGTGCCAGCAGCAAAGAAAATTACGGGACAGGCAACAATGAGCAGTTCTTC	CASSKENYGTGNNEQFF
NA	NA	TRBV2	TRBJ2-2	TGTGCCAGCAAGAGTAGCACTAGCTCGACCGGGGAGCTGTTTTTT	CASKSSTSSTGELFF
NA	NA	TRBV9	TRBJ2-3	TGTGCCAGCAGCGCAGAGCCGGGACTCAGCACAGATACGCAGTATTTT	CASSAEPGLSTDTQYF
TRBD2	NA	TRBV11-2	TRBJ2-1	TGTGCCAGCAGCTTAGGTCTCCTGCGGGGGGGCTCACATGAGCAGTTCTTC	CASSLGLLRGGSHEQFF
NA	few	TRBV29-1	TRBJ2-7	TGCAGCGGGGCCGGGCCCTCCTACGAGCAGTACTTC	CSGAGPSYEQYF
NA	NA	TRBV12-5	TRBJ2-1	TGTGCTAGCTCTCAAAATGAGCAGTTCTTC	CASSQNEQFF
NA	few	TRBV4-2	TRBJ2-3	TGTGCCAGCAGCCAAGAGGGCGGGACCGGGATAGGGCAGTATTTT	CASSQEGGTGIGQYF
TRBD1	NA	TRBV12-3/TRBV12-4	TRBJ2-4	TGTGCCAGCAGTGTGGGACAGGGGATGAACATTCAGTACTTC	CASSVGQGMNIQYF
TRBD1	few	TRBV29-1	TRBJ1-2	TGCAGCGTGAGACAGGGGAGATATGGCTACACCTTC	CSVRQGRYGYTF
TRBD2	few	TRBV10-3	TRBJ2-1	TGTGCCATCAGTGCCACGCAGGGAATACTAGCGGGAAAAAACAATGAGCAGTTCTTC	CAISATQGILAGKNNEQFF
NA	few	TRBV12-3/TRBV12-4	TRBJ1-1	TGTGCCAGCAGTTCCCGCGCAGGCCTGAACACTGAAGCTTTCTTT	CASSSRAGLNTEAFF
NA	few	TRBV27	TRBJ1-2	TGTGCCAGCGGATTCAGGAAAGCTAACTATGGCTACACCTTC	CASGFRKANYGYTF
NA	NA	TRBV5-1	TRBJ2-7	TGCGCCAGCAGCTTGCAAACAGGCGCGGGGCAGTACTTC	CASSLQTGAGQYF
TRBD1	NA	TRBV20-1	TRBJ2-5	TGCAGTGCTAGTGGCCTACAGGGGTCGGGAGAGACCCAGTACTTC	CSASGLQGSGETQYF
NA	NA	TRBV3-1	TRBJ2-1	TGTGCCAGCAGCCACCGACAGCTTTACAATGAGCAGTTCTTC	CASSHRQLYNEQFF
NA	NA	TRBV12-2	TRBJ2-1	TGTGCAAGTCGCTTAGATCGGGACTACCTCAATGAGCAGTTCTTC	CASRLDRDYLNEQFF
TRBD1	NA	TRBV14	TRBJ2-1	TGTGCCAGCAGCCTATTAAACCGGGACAGGGGGCACAATGAGCAGTTCTTC	CASSLLNRDRGHNEQFF
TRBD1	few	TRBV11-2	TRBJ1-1	TGTGCCAGCAGCTACAGGGGGCAGGAAGCTTTCTTT	CASSYRGQEAFF
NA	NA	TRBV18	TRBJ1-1	TGTGCCAGCTCGTCCGTCGGGCTGGGCACTGAAGCTTTCTTT	CASSSVGLGTEAFF
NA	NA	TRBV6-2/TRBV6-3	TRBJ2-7	TGTGCCAGCAGTTCCCATCCAAGTTGGGGGATGTCGCAGTACTTC	CASSSHPSWGMSQYF
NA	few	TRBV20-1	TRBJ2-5	TGCAGTGCTCCCCGGAGGGCTGGGGAGACCCAGTACTTC	CSAPRRAGETQYF
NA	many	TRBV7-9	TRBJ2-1	TGTGCCAGCAGCTTAGTTTCTGACTACAATGAGCAGTTCTTC	CASSLVSDYNEQFF